These 18 T cell receptor beta chains were sequenced from one sample in a study of post-analysis software for immune sequencing data. Study-wide points: Roughly five TRBV segments were significantly more frequent in patients than in controls. TRBV5-6, TRBV5-1 and TRBV20-1 were among these segments.

Unique molecular identifiers were present in the TCR beta cDNA libraries. MiXCR was run by TCRdb on the PCR reads, yielding one entry per CDR3 protein. This table has 700,000 to 800,000 distinct CDR3 sequences, less than 35% appearing once. These receptors are not linked to any known antigen. The specimen was blood. Source of these receptors: a girl aged 5-17 years with multiple sclerosis.

This clonotype has more than one count but fewer than ten. The genes are TRBV9 and TRBJ2-3, with 9 nucleotides matching TRBD2. V shed 0 bases, J shed 6 bases, and the junction held 8 bases outside the gene matches. The CDR3 sequence is 16 residues long. In germline, CDR1 is SGDLS, CDR2 YYNGEE. CDR3 sequence reads: CASSVVSSGAQDTQYF. CDR3 bases: TGTGCCAGCAGCGTAGTGTCTAGCGGGGCCCAGGATACGCAGTATTTT.

The genes are TRBV20-1 and TRBJ1-5; D not resolved. V was trimmed by 3 bases and J by 3 bases, leaving 12 bases between them. This CDR3 is 14 amino acids long. Germline lookup yields CDR1 DFQATT and CDR2 SNEGSKA (reference sequence). The CDR3 sequence is CSASGFPFNQPQHF. The CDR3 DNA sequence: TGCAGTGCTAGCGGATTTCCATTCAATCAGCCCCAGCATTTT.

This clonotype occurred a few times. The genes are TRBV28 and TRBJ2-7; TRBD2 is a possible D gene (5 bases). The germline CDR1 and CDR2 sequences are MDHEN and SYDVKM. Trimming removed 5 bases from V and 0 bases from J, with 14 bases in between. This CDR3 has 15 residues. In DNA, the CDR3 is TGTGCCAGCAGTAGTCTGGGAGCGAACTCCTACGAGCAGTACTTC. This encodes CASSSLGANSYEQYF. Together with reference TRBV28 and TRBJ2-7, the CDR3 gives the full variable domain: DVKVTQSSRYLVKRTGEKVFLECVQDMDHENMFWYRQDPGLGLRLIYFSYDVKMKEKGDIPEGYSVSREKKERFSLILESASTNQTSMYLCASSSLGANSYEQYFGPGTRLTVT.

The rearrangement uses TRBV29-1 and TRBJ2-2, with D maybe TRBD2 (5 bases). This CDR3 comprises 13 residues. Germline CDR1 and CDR2: SQVTM and ANQGSEA. As DNA, the CDR3 is TGCAGTGGGATGGGAGCGAACACCGGGGAGCTGTTTTTT. Translating gives CSGMGANTGELFF.

V is TRBV5-1 and J is TRBJ2-7; D assignment may be TRBD1 or TRBD2 (6 bases each). V was shortened by 6 bases and J by 3 bases, with 19 bases between the two germline ends. CDR3 size: 15 residues. Germline V lookup: CDR1 SGHRS, CDR2 YFSETQ. The CDR3 coding sequence is TGCGCCAGCACCGTAGGGCGGGACACGAACTACGAGCAGTACTTC. It is translated as CASTVGRDTNYEQYF. The full variable domain, completed using reference TRBV5-1 and TRBJ2-7, is KAGVTQTPRYLIKTRGQQVTLSCSPISGHRSVSWYQQTPGQGLQFLFEYFSETQRNKGNFPGRFSGRQFSNSRSEMNVSTLELGDSALYLCASTVGRDTNYEQYFGPGTRLTVT.

This chain uses TRBV20-1 with TRBJ1-5; a possible D gene is TRBD1 (5 bases). Germline V gene data show CDR1 as DFQATT and CDR2 as SNEGSKA (reference sequence). Between the trimmed V and J ends, which lost 7 bases and 2 bases, there was a span of 18 bases. The CDR3 has 15 amino acids. This CDR3 is CSVERGPRGNQPQHF. DNA for the CDR3: TGCAGTGTCGAGAGGGGTCCTCGTGGCAATCAGCCCCAGCATTTT.

The V call is TRBV6-6, the J call TRBJ1-2, with 9 bases aligning to TRBD1. V lost 7 bases and J lost 6; bases outside the gene matches: 12. This CDR3 is 15 amino acids long. The germline V gene encodes CDR1 MNHNY and CDR2 SVGAGI (reference sequence). CDR3 sequence: CASTLGTGFPHGYTF. In DNA, the CDR3 is TGTGCCAGCACCCTGGGGACAGGGTTCCCCCATGGCTACACCTTC.

The V call is TRBV4-1, the J call TRBJ2-2, with TRBD1 matching 9 bases. The CDR3 has 21 residues. Per the germline V gene, CDR1 is MGHRA and CDR2 is YSYEKL. Germline trimming cut 5 bases from V and 4 bases from J; bases unmatched to any gene: 23. The CDR3 coding sequence is TGCGCCAGCAGCTCTATCCTAGGGGGGACAGGGACACCCCTGATCACCGGGGAGCTGTTTTTT. Protein sequence: CASSSILGGTGTPLITGELFF.

A few counts support this clonotype. A read error may account for a junction end that differs from germline. V gene TRBV27 combines with J gene TRBJ2-5; TRBD1 might be the D (5 bases). Germline V gene data show CDR1 as MNHEY and CDR2 as SMNVEV (reference sequence). This CDR3 contains 18 residues. The CDR3 DNA follows: TGTGCCAGCAGTTTAGGAACAGGCGCCCCTTCCTATCAAGAGATCCAGTACTTC. This codes for CASSLGTGAPSYQEIQYF.

Concerning this clonotype itself: One junction end does not reproduce the germline sequence, and a read error may be involved. The J gene is TRBJ1-1, the V gene TRBV7-2; D is unclear. The germline V gene encodes CDR1 SGHTA and CDR2 FQGNSA. The CDR3 consists of 13 residues. The CDR3: CASSSLEWTEPFF. CDR3 nucleotides: TGTGCCAGCAGCTCCCTGGAATGGACTGAACCTTTCTTT. Full variable domain (outside the CDR3, taken from reference TRBV7-2 and TRBJ1-1): GAGVSQSPSNKVTEKGKDVELRCDPISGHTALYWYRQSLGQGLEFLIYFQGNSAPDKSGLPSDRFSAERTGGSVSTLTIQRTQQEDSAVYLCASSSLEWTEPFFGQGTRLTVV.

The genes are TRBV24-1 and TRBJ1-1; the match to TRBD1 covers 9 bases. This CDR3 has 14 amino acids. Per the germline V gene, CDR1 is KGHDR and CDR2 is SFDVKD. With 7 bases clipped from V and 0 bases from J, the junction kept 2 bases outside the gene matches. The CDR3 spells CATRDRGMNTEAFF. In nucleotides, the CDR3 is TGTGCCACCAGGGACAGGGGAATGAACACTGAAGCTTTCTTT.

The V and J genes are TRBV5-1 and TRBJ2-7, with a possible D match to TRBD1 (6 bases). CDR3 size: 14 residues. From germline, CDR1 is SGHRS and CDR2 YFSETQ. Trimming shortened V by 4 bases and J by 0 bases, and 11 bases separated the two germline ends. CDR3 in DNA: TGCGCCAGCAGCCGGGACATAAGCTCCTACGAGCAGTACTTC. This encodes CASSRDISSYEQYF.

This clonotype has a handful of counts. The J gene is TRBJ2-1, the V gene TRBV14; TRBD2 agrees at 11 bases. The CDR3 contains 16 residues. In germline, CDR1 is SGHDN, CDR2 FVKESK. Germline trimming cut 1 base from V and 9 bases from J; bases unmatched to any gene: 8. The CDR3 DNA is TGTGCCAGCAGCCAAGGGCGCCTAGCGGGGGGCACTGAGCAGTTCTTC. The encoded protein is CASSQGRLAGGTEQFF.

This sequence joins TRBV25-1 and TRBJ1-2; D may be TRBD1 (6 bases). V was pared by 9 bases and J by 8 bases, with 19 bases between. Germline CDR1 and CDR2: MGHDK and SYGVNS. This CDR3 has 13 residues. CDR3 sequence reads: CASEGEAGLGYTF. In nucleotides, the CDR3 is TGTGCCAGTGAGGGGGAGGCAGGCTTGGGCTACACCTTC.

Concerning this clonotype: At one end the junction does not follow the germline gene, possibly because of a read error. In nucleotides, the CDR3 is TGTGCCAGCAGCCGGCCGGGCTACGGGCAGTACTTC. Encoded protein: CASSRPGYGQYF. The chain employs TRBV2 and TRBJ2-7; unclear D gene. The CDR3 has 12 amino acids. CDR1 and CDR2 (germline): SNHLY, FYNNEI.

V and J are TRBV6-6 and TRBJ1-1; possibly TRBD1 for D (6 bases). V lost 3 bases, J lost 5 bases, and 16 bases lay in between. Germline CDR1 reads MNHNY; CDR2 reads SVGAGI (reference sequence). The CDR3 contains 15 residues. The CDR3 here is CASSYQGPTGTEAFF. The CDR3 coding sequence is TGTGCCAGCAGTTATCAGGGGCCCACCGGGACTGAAGCTTTCTTT.

J is TRBJ2-7 and V is TRBV28, with D perhaps matching TRBD2 (5 bases). Per germline, CDR1 MDHEN and CDR2 SYDVKM. The CDR3 totals 14 residues. V was shortened by 5 bases and J by 12 bases, with 23 bases between the two germline ends. CDR3 DNA: TGTGCCAGCAGTCCCTACCGACTACCCAGCGGCCTGTACTTC. Residues: CASSPYRLPSGLYF.

Remarks on this clonotype: An end of the junction does not agree with germline; a read error may underlie this. The rearrangement uses TRBV5-1 and TRBJ2-3; TRBD2 is a possible D gene (6 bases). Germline V gene data show CDR1 as SGHRS and CDR2 as YFSETQ. This CDR3 region has 17 residues. For the CDR3, the DNA is TGCACCAGCAGCTTGGGAGGCGGGGAAACTAGCACAGATACGCAGTATTTT. It yields the protein CTSSLGGGETSTDTQYF.